This T cell receptor (beta chain) was retrieved from a study of control samples from healthy donors and cancer patients. Here immunoSEQ multiplex PCR was the method, and the copy in TCRdb shows in-frame clones only, minus some. The table has about 130,000 clones, 93% seen once; the top ten hold 1.7%. The TCR was taken from a man between 45 and 60 years old with head and neck cancer. Sequences were obtained from PBMCs.

DNA of the CDR3: TGTGCCAGCAGCCAGGGAACAGGTAGTCATCAGCCCCAGCATTTT. Its protein product is CASSQGTGSHQPQHF. The rearrangement uses TRBV3-1 (or the pseudogene TRBV3-2) and TRBJ1-5, with D possibly matching TRBD1 (5 bases). There are 15 residues in the CDR3. The germline V gene encodes CDR1 LGHDT and CDR2 YNNKEL (reference sequence). The germline V and J ends were trimmed by 3 bases and 5 bases, with 14 bases remaining between them.